Below are 20 T cell receptor beta chains sequenced from a single sample in a study of blood T cell repertoires in COVID-19. Method: immunoSEQ multiplex PCR; TCRdb's copy keeps in-frame clones and lacks some. Seen here are about 200,000 clones, around 94% observed once, and the top ten hold about 0.76%. The sequencing sample was made of peripheral blood. These receptors came from a man in his thirties or forties with COVID-19, enrolled during active disease.

The chain links TRBV6-5 to TRBJ2-5; possible D gene TRBD2, 7 bases. This CDR3 is 16 amino acids long. V was pared by 0 bases and J by 2 bases, with 13 bases between. Germline CDR1 and CDR2: MNHEY and SVGAGI. The CDR3 spells CASSYSRRGGQETQYF. The CDR3 region has the DNA TGTGCCAGCAGTTACTCTCGTAGGGGGGGACAAGAGACCCAGTACTTC.

The rearrangement uses TRBV15 and TRBJ2-3; D is perhaps TRBD2 (6 bases). With 2 bases removed from V and 3 bases from J, the gap between germline ends came to 12 bases. The germline gives CDR1 LNHNV, CDR2 YYDKDF (reference sequence). CDR3 length: 15 residues. The CDR3 DNA reads TGTGCCACCAGCAGATCGGGGGACTTGACAGATACGCAGTATTTT. This sequence encodes CATSRSGDLTDTQYF.

The chain carries TRBV19 and TRBJ1-1; no clear D. Germline loops: CDR1 LNHDA, CDR2 SQIVND (reference sequence). The CDR3 length is 14 residues. The V end was cut by 5 bases, the J end by 6 bases, with 16 bases between. The CDR3 reads CASSPRGSFPEAFF. The CDR3 DNA follows: TGTGCCAGTAGTCCACGAGGGAGTTTCCCTGAAGCTTTCTTT.

The genes are TRBV10-3 and TRBJ1-5, with D hard to call. V lost 5 bases to trimming and J lost 4 bases, with 6 bases between them. CDR3 length: 12 amino acids. CDR1 and CDR2 (germline): ENHRY, SYGVKD. Here the CDR3 reads CAISQTNQPQHF. The DNA of the CDR3 is TGTGCCATCAGTCAGACAAATCAGCCCCAGCATTTT.

The gene calls are TRBV6-6 and TRBJ1-5, with TRBD1 identical over 8 bases. V gave up 2 bases and J gave up 5 bases; unmatched junction bases: 5. Germline CDR1 reads MNHNY; CDR2 reads SVGAGI (reference sequence). The CDR3 sequence is 15 residues long. The chain's CDR3 is CASSYGQGGYQPQHF. CDR3 nucleotides: TGTGCCAGCAGTTACGGACAGGGAGGGTATCAGCCCCAGCATTTT.

The sample holds one count of this clone. The V gene is TRBV2, the J gene TRBJ1-6; a weak D match, TRBD1 (5 bases). The CDR3 runs 17 residues. V was cut by 3 bases and J by 1 base, with 13 bases left in between. Germline CDR1 SNHLY, CDR2 FYNNEI. In DNA, the CDR3 is TGTGCCAGCAGTGATGTGGGGGGTAGGTCCTATAATTCACCCCTCCACTTT. Translated: CASSDVGGRSYNSPLHF.

This sequence joins TRBV11-2 and TRBJ2-1, with 12 nucleotides matching TRBD2. Germline-derived CDR1 and CDR2 are SGHAT and FQNNGV. This CDR3 is 15 amino acids long. Losses at the gene ends were 5 bases for V and 7 bases for J; bases not matched to a gene: 6. DNA for the CDR3: TGTGCCAGCAGCACATGGACTAGCGGGGAGAATGAGCAGTTCTTC. It yields the protein CASSTWTSGENEQFF. The full variable domain, completed using reference TRBV11-2 and TRBJ2-1, is EAGVAQSPRYKIIEKRQSVAFWCNPISGHATLYWYQQILGQGPKLLIQFQNNGVVDDSQLPKDRFSAERLKGVDSTLKIQPAKLEDSAVYLCASSTWTSGENEQFFGPGTRLTVL.

J is TRBJ1-4 and V is TRBV5-1; TRBD1 aligns across 8 bases. V lost 4 bases to trimming and J lost 0 bases; unmatched junction nucleotides: 11. The CDR3 consists of 18 residues. CDR1 is SGHRS, CDR2 YFSETQ, per germline. The CDR3: CASSPWPATGATNEKLFF. CDR3 sequence (DNA): TGCGCCAGCAGCCCCTGGCCGGCGACAGGGGCAACTAATGAAAAACTGTTTTTT.

J is TRBJ1-2 and V is TRBV7-9, with a tentative D call TRBD1 (6 bases). V lost 5 bases and J 5 bases, leaving 15 bases between the germline ends. This CDR3 region has 14 residues. Germline values: CDR1 SEHNR, CDR2 FQNEAQ (reference sequence). The CDR3 loop reads CASSPPGGGYGYTF. DNA for the CDR3: TGTGCCAGCAGCCCTCCGGGGGGCGGATATGGCTACACCTTC.

V is TRBV28 and J is TRBJ1-5, with a possible D match to TRBD1 (6 bases). The V and J ends lost 6 bases and 7 bases respectively, with 16 bases between them. The CDR3 has 14 residues. Germline values: CDR1 MDHEN, CDR2 SYDVKM. The CDR3 DNA reads as TGTGCCAGCAGGTCGGACAGTTTCGTCCAGCCCCAGCATTTT. Its protein is CASRSDSFVQPQHF. The full variable domain, in which reference TRBV28 and TRBJ1-5 provide the parts outside the CDR3, is DVKVTQSSRYLVKRTGEKVFLECVQDMDHENMFWYRQDPGLGLRLIYFSYDVKMKEKGDIPEGYSVSREKKERFSLILESASTNQTSMYLCASRSDSFVQPQHFGDGTRLSIL.

In nucleotides, the CDR3 is TGTGCCATCAGAGCCACCGGGGAGCTGTTTTTT. Its protein product is CAIRATGELFF. The V gene is TRBV10-3, the J gene TRBJ2-2; no firm D call. Looked up from germline, CDR1 is ENHRY and CDR2 is SYGVKD. Trimming cost V 6 bases and J 4 bases, with 3 bases left between them. This CDR3 region has 11 residues.

V usage is TRBV6-5 and J usage is TRBJ1-5; TRBD1 agrees at 8 bases. The CDR3 totals 15 residues. The V segment lost 0 bases and the J segment 7 bases; nucleotides outside the gene matches: 5. Germline V gives CDR1 MNHEY, CDR2 SVGAGI. CDR3 in DNA: TGTGCCAGCAGTTACTCGTCCAGGGGGCGGCAGCCCCAGCATTTT. It is translated as CASSYSSRGRQPQHF.

This chain links TRBV27 with TRBJ2-7, with TRBD1 as a possible D gene (5 bases). This CDR3 contains 15 residues. Per germline, CDR1 MNHEY and CDR2 SMNVEV (reference sequence). Deletions cut 5 bases from V and 9 bases from J, with 23 bases between. The CDR3 here is CASSLNRQMASGQYF. The CDR3 coding sequence is TGTGCCAGCAGTCTAAACCGACAGATGGCCTCTGGGCAGTACTTC.

This rearrangement joins TRBV21-1 to TRBJ2-5; the table calls TRBD2, which could not be checked here. TRBV21-1 is a known pseudogene. The CDR3 totals 16 residues. This CDR3 reads CASSKVMGLQKETQYF. CDR3 DNA: TGTGCCAGCAGCAAAGTAATGGGACTACAAAAAGAGACCCAGTACTTC.

The chain is built from TRBV5-1 and TRBJ1-2, with 7 positions matching TRBD1. This CDR3 is built from 16 residues. The trim removed 0 bases at V and 3 bases at J, leaving 8 bases unmatched. In germline, CDR1 is SGHRS, CDR2 YFSETQ. CDR3: CASSLGTGLDHYGYTF. CDR3 DNA: TGCGCCAGCAGCTTGGGGACAGGCCTCGATCACTATGGCTACACCTTC.

The chain recombines TRBV5-5 with TRBJ1-6; 9 bases are a match to TRBD1. J gave up 2 bases and V 1 base, and 4 bases lay outside the gene matches. CDR1 and CDR2 from the germline V gene are SGHKS and YYEKEE (reference sequence). CDR3 length: 17 residues. The CDR3 nucleotides read TGTGCCAGCAGCTTGACAGGACAGGGGACCTATAATTCACCCCTCCACTTT. This codes for CASSLTGQGTYNSPLHF.

This clone has a single count. The rearrangement links TRBV2 to TRBJ2-7; a weak D match, TRBD1 (6 bases). CDR1 is SNHLY and CDR2 is FYNNEI in the germline V gene. Between the trimmed V and J ends, which lost 2 bases and 3 bases, there was a span of 8 bases. The CDR3 is 13 residues long. CDR3 nucleotide sequence: TGTGCCAGCAGTGAACAGGGGCACTACGAGCAGTACTTC. It specifies CASSEQGHYEQYF.

The CDR3 DNA is TGTGCCAGCTCACCCCCACAGAACACTGAAGCTTTCTTT. This sequence encodes CASSPPQNTEAFF. This chain links TRBV18 with TRBJ1-1, with unresolved D. CDR1 is KGHSH, CDR2 LQKENI, per germline. With 3 bases removed from V and 1 base from J, the gap between germline ends came to 6 bases. This CDR3 comprises 13 residues.

The chain links TRBV11-3 to TRBJ2-7, with 8 bases that match TRBD1. The CDR3 covers 15 residues. CDR1 is SGHNT and CDR2 is YENEEA in the germline V gene. The V segment lost 3 bases and the J segment 5 bases; nucleotides outside the gene matches: 9. DNA of the CDR3: TGTGCCAGCAGCTTGGGGCAGGGGGCTTCTCACGAGCAGTACTTC. It codes for CASSLGQGASHEQYF.

This clone has a handful of counts. For the CDR3, the DNA is TGCGCCAGCGGGGACAGCTATGGCTACACCTTC. Translated, it gives CASGDSYGYTF. The chain has TRBV5-1 and TRBJ1-2, with 7 bases fitting TRBD1. Germline CDR1 reads SGHRS; CDR2 reads YFSETQ. The CDR3 extends over 11 amino acids. V gave up 7 bases and J gave up 4 bases; unmatched junction bases: 1.